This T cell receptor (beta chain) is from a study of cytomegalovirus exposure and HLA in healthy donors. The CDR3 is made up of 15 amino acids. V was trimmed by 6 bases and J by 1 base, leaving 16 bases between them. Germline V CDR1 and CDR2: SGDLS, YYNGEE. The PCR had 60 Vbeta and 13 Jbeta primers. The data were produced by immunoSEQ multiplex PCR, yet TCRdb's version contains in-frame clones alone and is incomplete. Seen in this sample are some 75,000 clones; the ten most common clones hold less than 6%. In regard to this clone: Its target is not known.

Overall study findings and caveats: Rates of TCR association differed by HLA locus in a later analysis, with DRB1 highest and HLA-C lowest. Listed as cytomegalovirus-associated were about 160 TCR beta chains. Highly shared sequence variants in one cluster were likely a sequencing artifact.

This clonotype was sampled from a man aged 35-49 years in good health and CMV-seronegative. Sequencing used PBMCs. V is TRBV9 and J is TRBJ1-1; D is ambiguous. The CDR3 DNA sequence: TGTGCCAGCAACCCCTGGGAGGGTAAGAACACTGAAGCTTTCTTT. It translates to CASNPWEGKNTEAFF. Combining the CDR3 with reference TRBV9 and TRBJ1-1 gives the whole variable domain DSGVTQTPKHLITATGQRVTLRCSPRSGDLSVYWYQQSLDQGLQFLIQYYNGEERAKGNILERFSAQQFPDLHSELNLSSLELGDSALYFCASNPWEGKNTEAFFGQGTRLTVV.